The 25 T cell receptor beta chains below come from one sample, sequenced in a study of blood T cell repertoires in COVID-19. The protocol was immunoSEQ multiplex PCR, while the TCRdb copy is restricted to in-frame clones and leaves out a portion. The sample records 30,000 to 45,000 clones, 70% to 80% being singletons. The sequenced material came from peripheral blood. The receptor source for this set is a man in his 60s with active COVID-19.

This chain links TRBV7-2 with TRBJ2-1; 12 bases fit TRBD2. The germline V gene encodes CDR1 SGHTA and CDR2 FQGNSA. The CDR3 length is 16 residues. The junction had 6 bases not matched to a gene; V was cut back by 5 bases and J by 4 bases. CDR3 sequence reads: CASSILAGGDYNEQFF. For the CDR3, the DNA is TGTGCCAGCAGCATCCTAGCGGGGGGGGATTACAATGAGCAGTTCTTC.

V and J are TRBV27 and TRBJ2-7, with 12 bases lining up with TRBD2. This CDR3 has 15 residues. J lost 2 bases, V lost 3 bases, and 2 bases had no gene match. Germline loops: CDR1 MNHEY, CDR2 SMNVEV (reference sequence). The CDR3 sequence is CASSFGLAGTYEQYF. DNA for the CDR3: TGTGCCAGCAGTTTCGGACTAGCGGGAACCTACGAGCAGTACTTC.

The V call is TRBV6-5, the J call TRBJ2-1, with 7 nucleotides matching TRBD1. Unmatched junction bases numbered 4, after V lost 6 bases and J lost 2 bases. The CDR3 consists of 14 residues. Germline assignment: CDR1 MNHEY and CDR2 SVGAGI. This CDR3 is CASRTGVPYNEQFF. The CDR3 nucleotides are TGTGCCAGCAGAACAGGGGTGCCCTACAATGAGCAGTTCTTC.

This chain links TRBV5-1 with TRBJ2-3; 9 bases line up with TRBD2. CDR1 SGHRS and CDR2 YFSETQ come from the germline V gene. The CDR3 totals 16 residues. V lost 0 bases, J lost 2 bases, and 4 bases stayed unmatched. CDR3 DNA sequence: TGCGCCAGCAGCTTGGGCAGCGGGGGGAACACAGATACGCAGTATTTT. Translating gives CASSLGSGGNTDTQYF.

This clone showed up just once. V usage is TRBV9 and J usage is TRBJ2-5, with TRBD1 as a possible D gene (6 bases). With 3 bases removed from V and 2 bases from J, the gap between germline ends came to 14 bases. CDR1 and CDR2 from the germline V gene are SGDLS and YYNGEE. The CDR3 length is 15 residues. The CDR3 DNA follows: TGTGCCAGCAGCGCTCAGACAGGCCCTCAAGAGACCCAGTACTTC. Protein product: CASSAQTGPQETQYF.

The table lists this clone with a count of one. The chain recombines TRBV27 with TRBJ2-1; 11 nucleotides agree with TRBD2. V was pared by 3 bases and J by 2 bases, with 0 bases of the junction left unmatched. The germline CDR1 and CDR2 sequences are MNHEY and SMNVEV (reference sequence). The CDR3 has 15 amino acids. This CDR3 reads CASSLTSGTYNEQFF. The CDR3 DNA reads TGTGCCAGCAGTTTGACTAGCGGGACCTACAATGAGCAGTTCTTC.

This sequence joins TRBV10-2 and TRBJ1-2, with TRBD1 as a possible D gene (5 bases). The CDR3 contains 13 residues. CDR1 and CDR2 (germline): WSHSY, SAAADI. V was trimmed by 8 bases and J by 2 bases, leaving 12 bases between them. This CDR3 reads CASRDRQNYGYTF. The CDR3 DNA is TGCGCCAGCCGCGACAGACAGAACTATGGCTACACCTTC.

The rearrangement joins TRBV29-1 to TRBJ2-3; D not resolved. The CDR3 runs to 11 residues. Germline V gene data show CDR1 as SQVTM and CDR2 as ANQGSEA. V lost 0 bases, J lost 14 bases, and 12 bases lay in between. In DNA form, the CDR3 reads TGCAGCGTTGAAGATTGGCAGGCCTTGTATTTT. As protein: CSVEDWQALYF.

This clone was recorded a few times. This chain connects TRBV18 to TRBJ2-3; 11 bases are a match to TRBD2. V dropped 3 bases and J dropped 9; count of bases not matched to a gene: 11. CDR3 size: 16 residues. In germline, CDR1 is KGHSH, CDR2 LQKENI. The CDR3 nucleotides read TGTGCCAGCTCACCCCGGGTAGCGGGAGGGCCCGACACGCAGTATTTT. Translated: CASSPRVAGGPDTQYF.

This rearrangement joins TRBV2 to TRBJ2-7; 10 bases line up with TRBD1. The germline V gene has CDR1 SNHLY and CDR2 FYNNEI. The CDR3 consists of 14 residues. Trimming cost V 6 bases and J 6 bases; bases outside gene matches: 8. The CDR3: CASSAGTGVREQYF. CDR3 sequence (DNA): TGTGCCAGCAGCGCCGGGACAGGGGTTCGCGAGCAGTACTTC. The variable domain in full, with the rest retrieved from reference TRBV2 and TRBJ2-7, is EPEVTQTPSHQVTQMGQEVILRCVPISNHLYFYWYRQILGQKVEFLVSFYNNEISEKSEIFDDQFSVERPDGSNFTLKIRSTKLEDSAMYFCASSAGTGVREQYFGPGTRLTVT.

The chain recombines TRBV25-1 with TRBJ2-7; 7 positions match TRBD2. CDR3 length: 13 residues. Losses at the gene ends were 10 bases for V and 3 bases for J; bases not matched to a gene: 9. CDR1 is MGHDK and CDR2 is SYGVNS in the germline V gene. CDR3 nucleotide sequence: TGTGCCAACATAAAGGGAGGGCGCTACGAGCAGTACTTC. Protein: CANIKGGRYEQYF.

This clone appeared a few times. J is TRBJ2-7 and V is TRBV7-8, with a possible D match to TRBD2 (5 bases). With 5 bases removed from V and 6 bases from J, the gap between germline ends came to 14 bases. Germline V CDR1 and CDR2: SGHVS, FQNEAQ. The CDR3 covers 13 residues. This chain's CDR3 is CASSDQAGGEQYF. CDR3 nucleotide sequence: TGTGCCAGCAGCGACCAGGCCGGAGGCGAGCAGTACTTC.

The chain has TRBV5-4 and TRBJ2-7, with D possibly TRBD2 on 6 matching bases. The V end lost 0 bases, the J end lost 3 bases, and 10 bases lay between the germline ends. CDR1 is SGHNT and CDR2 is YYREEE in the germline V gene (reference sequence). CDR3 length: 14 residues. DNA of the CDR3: TGTGCCAGCAGCTTGGAGGGACTGGGCTACGAGCAGTACTTC. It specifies CASSLEGLGYEQYF.

CDR3 loop: CASSQFGGPGYTQYF. DNA of the CDR3: TGCGCCAGCAGCCAATTCGGCGGGCCGGGATATACGCAGTATTTT. The chain recombines TRBV4-3 with TRBJ2-3, with TRBD2 as a possible D gene (5 bases). Trimming took off 2 bases at V and 7 bases at J, with 16 bases between the two ends. CDR3 length equals 15 residues. Germline V gene data show CDR1 as LGHNA and CDR2 as YSLEER.

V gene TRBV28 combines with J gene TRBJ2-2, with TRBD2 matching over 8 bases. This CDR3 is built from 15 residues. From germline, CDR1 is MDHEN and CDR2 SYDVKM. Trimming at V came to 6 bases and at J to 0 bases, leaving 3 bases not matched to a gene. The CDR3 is CASRMGLANTGELFF. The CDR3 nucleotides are TGTGCCAGCAGAATGGGACTAGCGAACACCGGGGAGCTGTTTTTT.

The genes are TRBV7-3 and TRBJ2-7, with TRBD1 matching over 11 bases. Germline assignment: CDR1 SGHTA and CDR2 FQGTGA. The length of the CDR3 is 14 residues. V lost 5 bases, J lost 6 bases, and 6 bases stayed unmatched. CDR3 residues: CASSSRDRGSEQYF. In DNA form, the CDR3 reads TGTGCCAGCAGCAGCCGGGACAGGGGGTCCGAGCAGTACTTC.

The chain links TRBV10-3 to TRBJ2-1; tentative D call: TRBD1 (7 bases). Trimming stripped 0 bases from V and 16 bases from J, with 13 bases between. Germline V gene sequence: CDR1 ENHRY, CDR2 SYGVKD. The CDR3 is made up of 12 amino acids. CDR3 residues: CAISESEGAQFF. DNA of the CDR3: TGTGCCATCAGTGAGTCGGAGGGGGCGCAATTCTTC.

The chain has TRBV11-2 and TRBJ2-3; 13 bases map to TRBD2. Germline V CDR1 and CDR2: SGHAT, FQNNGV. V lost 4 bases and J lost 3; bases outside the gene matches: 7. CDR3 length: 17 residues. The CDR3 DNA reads TGTGCCAGCAGCTCCACTAGCGGGGGGGTTCGAACAGATACGCAGTATTTT. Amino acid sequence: CASSSTSGGVRTDTQYF. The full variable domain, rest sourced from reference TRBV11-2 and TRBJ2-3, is EAGVAQSPRYKIIEKRQSVAFWCNPISGHATLYWYQQILGQGPKLLIQFQNNGVVDDSQLPKDRFSAERLKGVDSTLKIQPAKLEDSAVYLCASSSTSGGVRTDTQYFGPGTRLTVL.

The CDR3 loop reads CASSVASSGSIIHEQFF. In nucleotides, the CDR3 is TGTGCCAGCAGCGTAGCGTCTAGCGGGAGTATTATCCATGAGCAGTTCTTC. This chain uses TRBV9 with TRBJ2-1; 10 bases align to TRBD2. This CDR3 contains 17 residues. Trimming at V came to 0 bases and at J to 8 bases, leaving 11 bases not matched to a gene. The germline gives CDR1 SGDLS, CDR2 YYNGEE.

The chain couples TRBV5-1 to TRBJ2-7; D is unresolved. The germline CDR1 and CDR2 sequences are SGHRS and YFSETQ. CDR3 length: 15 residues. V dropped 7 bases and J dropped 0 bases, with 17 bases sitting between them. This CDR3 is CASSVQVTSSYEQYF. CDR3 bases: TGCGCCAGCTCAGTCCAGGTCACAAGCTCCTACGAGCAGTACTTC. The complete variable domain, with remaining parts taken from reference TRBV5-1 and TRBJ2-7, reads KAGVTQTPRYLIKTRGQQVTLSCSPISGHRSVSWYQQTPGQGLQFLFEYFSETQRNKGNFPGRFSGRQFSNSRSEMNVSTLELGDSALYLCASSVQVTSSYEQYFGPGTRLTVT.

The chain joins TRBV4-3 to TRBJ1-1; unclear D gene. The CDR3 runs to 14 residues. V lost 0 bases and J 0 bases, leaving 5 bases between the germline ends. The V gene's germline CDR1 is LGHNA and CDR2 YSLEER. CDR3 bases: TGCGCCAGCAGCCAAGACGAGATGAACACTGAAGCTTTCTTT. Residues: CASSQDEMNTEAFF.

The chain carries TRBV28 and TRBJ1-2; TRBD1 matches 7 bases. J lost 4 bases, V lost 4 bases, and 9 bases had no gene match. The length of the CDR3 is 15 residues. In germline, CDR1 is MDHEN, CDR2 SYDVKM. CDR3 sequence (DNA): TGTGCCAGCAGTTCAGGGGGTCGTTCCCCCTATGGCTACACCTTC. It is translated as CASSSGGRSPYGYTF.

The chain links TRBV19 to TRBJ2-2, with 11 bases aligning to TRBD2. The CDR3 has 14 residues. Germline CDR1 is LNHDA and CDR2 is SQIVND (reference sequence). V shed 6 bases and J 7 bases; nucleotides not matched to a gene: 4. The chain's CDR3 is CASRTSGKIGELFF. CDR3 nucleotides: TGTGCCAGTAGGACTAGCGGGAAAATCGGGGAGCTGTTTTTT.

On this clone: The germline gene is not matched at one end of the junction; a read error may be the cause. The CDR3 loop is CASREGGLQTQYF. The CDR3 DNA reads TGTGCCAGCAGGGAAGGGGGCTTGCAGACCCAGTACTTC. The rearrangement joins TRBV2 to TRBJ2-5; 7 positions agree with TRBD1. This CDR3 is built from 13 residues. Germline values: CDR1 SNHLY, CDR2 FYNNEI.

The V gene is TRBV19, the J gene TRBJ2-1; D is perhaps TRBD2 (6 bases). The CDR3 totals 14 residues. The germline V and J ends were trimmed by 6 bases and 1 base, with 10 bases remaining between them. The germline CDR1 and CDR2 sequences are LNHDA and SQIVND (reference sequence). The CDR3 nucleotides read TGTGCCAGTAGACTAGCTTCATCCTACAATGAGCAGTTCTTC. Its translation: CASRLASSYNEQFF.